This T cell receptor beta chain derives from a study of T cells after yellow fever vaccination. In its sample, this clonotype was seen many times. TCRdb reanalysed the 5' RACE reads using MiXCR and keeps one entry per CDR3 protein. Of 200,000 to 250,000 distinct CDR3 sequences detected, about 3% appear once; the ten largest clones hold about 3.3%. CDR1 and CDR2 from the germline V gene are MNHEY and SVGAGI. The CDR3 is 15 residues long. V was clipped by 2 bases and J by 4 bases, with 12 bases between them. This clonotype originated in a man aged 18 to 29 who received the YFV17D yellow fever vaccine. The starting material was CD4+ T cells sorted from PBMCs, obtained 10 days after the yellow fever booster vaccination. The chain has TRBV6-5 and TRBJ2-1; D may be TRBD2 (6 bases). This CDR3 is CASSYESGGYNEQFF. The CDR3 bases are TGTGCCAGCAGTTACGAGTCTGGAGGGTACAATGAGCAGTTCTTC.